The 7 T cell receptor beta chains reported below all come from one sample, sequenced in a study of OX40 agonist ivuxolimab in advanced cancers. The assay was immunoSEQ multiplex PCR, and TCRdb's table has in-frame clones only and misses some. The sample records just over 90,000 clones, approximately 94% being singletons. The material was CD4+ or CD8+ T cells sorted from blood, obtained in a trial of the OX40 agonist ivuxolimab. The receptors come from an adult with an advanced solid tumor such as melanoma, head and neck, liver or kidney cancer.

This clone came up once. V is TRBV9 and J is TRBJ2-1, with TRBD2 identical over 7 bases. V lost 3 bases, J lost 2 bases, and 17 bases stayed unmatched. This CDR3 contains 19 residues. Germline CDR1 and CDR2: SGDLS and YYNGEE. The CDR3 DNA sequence: TGTGCCAGCAGCGACGCCCTCGTGGTCAGCGGGGAGGCCTACAATGAGCAGTTCTTC. This translates into CASSDALVVSGEAYNEQFF.

Comment on this clone: No DNA is shown, since the ends of the CDR3 on it are uncertain; the CDR3 is the one TCRdb lists. The chain has TRBV5-1 and TRBJ2-1. The CDR3 spans 14 residues, counting both ends. Germline V lookup: CDR1 SGHRS, CDR2 YFSETQ. CDR3 region: CASSFSGPEVEQFF.

The chain combines TRBV12-5 with TRBJ1-1, with D tentatively TRBD1 (6 bases). V gave up 4 bases and J gave up 5 bases, with 11 bases separating them. The CDR3 spans 13 residues. Germline V gene lookup returns CDR1 LGHNT and CDR2 FRNRAP. The CDR3 protein is CASGSSRGTEAFF. The DNA of the CDR3 is TGTGCTAGTGGTTCATCAAGGGGGACTGAAGCTTTCTTT.

Note on this clone: This sample also contains other DNA sequences that code for the same CDR3. The CDR3 region is CASSLTGLNTEAFF. DNA of the CDR3: TGTGCCAGCAGTTTGACAGGTCTGAACACTGAAGCTTTCTTT. The gene calls are TRBV6-5 and TRBJ1-1; perhaps TRBD1 as D (6 bases). V was cut by 4 bases and J by 0 bases, with 9 bases left in between. CDR3 length: 14 residues. From germline, CDR1 is MNHEY and CDR2 SVGAGI.

The chain uses TRBV9 and TRBJ1-6; no clear D. V lost 0 bases and J lost 5, with 12 bases in between. The CDR3 has 16 amino acids. CDR1 and CDR2 from the germline V gene are SGDLS and YYNGEE. As DNA, the CDR3 is TGTGCCAGCAGCGTAGAGGTAGGAGGGAATAATTCACCCCTCCACTTT. This encodes CASSVEVGGNNSPLHF.

The chain has TRBV9 and TRBJ1-2; no firm D call. Germline V gene lookup returns CDR1 SGDLS and CDR2 YYNGEE. This CDR3 has 12 residues. V was cut by 3 bases and J by 11 bases, with 14 bases left in between. The CDR3 nucleotides read TGTGCCAGCAGCGGTGGGGTGACAAGATACACCTTC. Amino acids: CASSGGVTRYTF.

This rearrangement joins TRBV7-6 to TRBJ1-3; TRBD1 might be the D (6 bases). The CDR3 contains 17 residues. With 5 bases removed from V and 0 bases from J, the gap between germline ends came to 17 bases. Germline lookup yields CDR1 SGHVS and CDR2 FNYEAQ. CDR3 nucleotides: TGTGCCAGCAGCCGTTTGGACAGCCCAGCCTCTGGAAACACCATATATTTT. As protein: CASSRLDSPASGNTIYF.